A selection of T cell receptor beta chains follows, all from one sample in a study of blood T cell repertoires in COVID-19. The method was immunoSEQ multiplex PCR; TCRdb's version includes in-frame clones alone and lacks a portion of them. The sample shows about 200,000 clones, around 90% of them seen only once. Sequences were obtained from peripheral blood. The receptor source for this set is a man in his 60s with COVID-19, enrolled during active disease. The CDR3 runs from the conserved cysteine through the conserved F or W. The D gene is left open where the match is weak. Clone size is shown for a subset of rows, as once, few, many or a class of expanded clone.

d_call clone_size cdr3_length j_call v_call cdr3_aa cdr3_nt
TRBD2 once 15 TRBJ2-5 TRBV19 CASSLAGGSWETQYF TGTGCCAGTAGTTTAGCGGGGGGATCCTGGGAGACCCAGTACTTC
TRBD1 - 12 TRBJ1-2 TRBV14 CASSQARGRNTF TGTGCCAGCAGCCAAGCCAGGGGGCGTAACACCTTC
- - 16 TRBJ1-5 TRBV6-6 CASSYRPGGRNQPQHF TGTGCCAGCAGTTACCGCCCGGGGGGCCGCAATCAGCCCCAGCATTTT
TRBD2 - 12 TRBJ2-7 TRBV29-1 CSVLQLANEQYF TGCAGCGTTCTCCAACTAGCGAACGAGCAGTACTTC
- - 16 TRBJ2-7 TRBV15 CATSRHRTGRAYEQYF TGTGCCACCAGCAGGCACCGTACAGGGAGGGCCTACGAGCAGTACTTC
- - 16 TRBJ1-5 TRBV19 CASSSHGGYSNQPQHF TGTGCCAGTAGTAGTCATGGGGGGTATAGCAATCAGCCCCAGCATTTT
TRBD1 - 15 TRBJ1-6 TRBV16 CASSQSLQGVTPLHF TGTGCCAGCAGCCAATCTTTACAGGGGGTAACACCCCTCCACTTT
TRBD1 - 13 TRBJ1-2 TRBV19 CASRQGVDYGYTF TGTGCCAGCCGACAGGGGGTCGACTATGGCTACACCTTC
- once 15 TRBJ1-1 TRBV7-3 CASSSDSQWNTEAFF TGTGCCAGCAGCTCCGACTCCCAGTGGAACACTGAAGCTTTCTTT
- - 13 TRBJ1-1 TRBV3-1/TRBV3-2 CASSQAEGTEAFF TGTGCCAGCAGCCAAGCGGAGGGTACTGAAGCTTTCTTT
- - 13 TRBJ2-3 TRBV2 CATREGLTDTQYF TGTGCCACCCGGGAAGGGCTCACAGATACGCAGTATTTT
TRBD1 - 15 TRBJ1-5 TRBV5-1 CASRAGTGTNQPQHF TGCGCCAGCAGGGCCGGGACAGGGACAAATCAGCCCCAGCATTTT
TRBD1 - 15 TRBJ2-7 TRBV9 CASSVGQGGIYEQYF TGTGCCAGCAGCGTAGGACAGGGGGGAATCTACGAGCAGTACTTC
TRBD1 - 15 TRBJ2-1 TRBV19 CASSAWTGGGDEQFF TGTGCCAGTAGTGCCTGGACAGGGGGCGGGGATGAGCAGTTCTTC
TRBD1 - 15 TRBJ2-5 TRBV7-3 CASSFTGQGAETQYF TGTGCCAGCAGCTTTACGGGACAGGGGGCTGAGACCCAGTACTTC
TRBD2 - 17 TRBJ2-1 TRBV10-3 CAISGRGAGGAYNEQFF TGTGCCATCAGTGGCAGAGGGGCGGGGGGCGCCTACAATGAGCAGTTCTTC